These 24 T cell receptor beta chains were sequenced from one sample in a study of cytomegalovirus exposure and HLA in healthy donors. PCR was performed using 60 Vbeta and 13 Jbeta primers. The method was immunoSEQ multiplex PCR; TCRdb's version includes in-frame clones alone and lacks a portion of them. Of fewer than 150,000 clones listed, 73% are singletons. The sequenced sample was PBMCs. All receptors come from a human donor in good health.

The chain joins TRBV27 to TRBJ2-7; 16 bases map to TRBD2. Per germline, CDR1 MNHEY and CDR2 SMNVEV (reference sequence). The J segment lost 3 bases and the V segment lost 5 bases, leaving 10 bases of the junction unmatched. The CDR3 contains 18 residues. The CDR3, as DNA: TGTGCCAGCAGTATAACCCCGGGACTAGCGGGAGGGCACTACGAGCAGTACTTC. This translates into CASSITPGLAGGHYEQYF.

V usage is TRBV5-4 and J usage is TRBJ1-3; TRBD1 agrees at 11 bases. Germline V CDR1 and CDR2: SGHNT, YYREEE (reference sequence). V dropped 4 bases and J dropped 3; count of bases not matched to a gene: 6. The CDR3 is made up of 16 amino acids. The CDR3 loop is CASSPRTGGRGNTIYF. CDR3 bases: TGTGCCAGCAGCCCAAGGACAGGGGGCCGTGGAAACACCATATATTTT.

The chain carries TRBV27 and TRBJ2-4; 7 bases fit TRBD2. Trimming removed 4 bases from V and 6 bases from J; junction bases left unmatched: 15. CDR3 length: 17 residues. Germline lookup yields CDR1 MNHEY and CDR2 SMNVEV (reference sequence). The CDR3 DNA reads TGTGCCAGCAGTTCCGCCTTGGGGCGGGAGAACGGAAACATTCAGTACTTC. Translation gives CASSSALGRENGNIQYF.

This clone has a single count. The chain employs TRBV2 and TRBJ1-2; D is unresolved. In germline, CDR1 is SNHLY, CDR2 FYNNEI. V dropped 1 base and J dropped 8 bases, with 11 bases sitting between them. This CDR3 region has 13 residues. The CDR3 protein is CASSEDWSSGYTF. In DNA form, the CDR3 reads TGTGCCAGCAGTGAAGATTGGAGTAGCGGCTACACCTTC.

This chain uses TRBV29-1 with TRBJ1-2, with 7 bases matching TRBD1. Germline V CDR1 and CDR2: SQVTM, ANQGSEA. The CDR3 has 13 residues. V lost 4 bases and J lost 2; bases outside the gene matches: 4. The CDR3 sequence is CSVVSGGNYGYTF. The CDR3 bases are TGCAGCGTTGTATCAGGGGGGAACTATGGCTACACCTTC.

This chain links TRBV15 with TRBJ1-1; D may be TRBD1 (6 bases). V lost 0 bases to trimming and J lost 8 bases, with 13 bases between them. Per germline, CDR1 LNHNV and CDR2 YYDKDF (reference sequence). CDR3 length: 14 amino acids. CDR3 amino acids: CATSRDPKGGEAFF. In DNA form, the CDR3 reads TGTGCCACCAGCAGAGACCCCAAAGGGGGAGAAGCTTTCTTT.

The chain has TRBV27 and TRBJ2-7, with 12 bases identical to TRBD2. The germline V gene has CDR1 MNHEY and CDR2 SMNVEV (reference sequence). The J segment lost 3 bases and the V segment lost 5 bases, leaving 8 bases of the junction unmatched. The CDR3 is made up of 16 amino acids. CDR3: CASSVSGLAGIYEQYF. The CDR3 coding sequence is TGTGCCAGCAGTGTTAGCGGACTAGCGGGAATCTACGAGCAGTACTTC.

This rearrangement joins TRBV4-1 to TRBJ2-7; 7 bases are shared with TRBD2. Germline CDR1 and CDR2: MGHRA and YSYEKL. The CDR3 is made up of 15 amino acids. V dropped 6 bases and J dropped 5; count of bases not matched to a gene: 13. CDR3 residues: CASSPGRGSANEQYF. The CDR3 DNA is TGCGCCAGCAGTCCAGGTCGCGGGAGCGCGAACGAGCAGTACTTC.

This sequence joins TRBV2 and TRBJ1-2; no clear D gene. CDR1 is SNHLY, CDR2 FYNNEI, per germline. Trimming took 7 bases from V and 8 from J, leaving 14 bases between them. The CDR3 extends over 12 amino acids. CDR3 loop: CASTGAAWGYTF. The CDR3 region has the DNA TGTGCCAGCACCGGTGCGGCTTGGGGCTACACCTTC.

This clone was counted between two and nine times. The chain links TRBV7-9 to TRBJ2-7; 8 bases line up with TRBD1. The CDR3 has 16 residues. Germline V gene data show CDR1 as SEHNR and CDR2 as FQNEAQ (reference sequence). V shed 5 bases and J 2 bases; nucleotides not matched to a gene: 11. In DNA, the CDR3 is TGTGCCAGCAGCGAAGCCACAGGGGGGTTCGCCTACGAGCAGTACTTC. It encodes CASSEATGGFAYEQYF.

J is TRBJ2-1 and V is TRBV19; TRBD1 matches 7 bases. This CDR3 is 14 amino acids long. The V gene's germline CDR1 is LNHDA and CDR2 SQIVND (reference sequence). The V segment lost 6 bases and the J segment 3 bases; nucleotides outside the gene matches: 5. CDR3: CASSQQGRYNEQFF. The CDR3 bases are TGTGCCAGTAGCCAACAGGGGCGCTACAATGAGCAGTTCTTC.

The genes are TRBV9 and TRBJ2-5, with 9 bases lining up with TRBD2. Germline CDR1 is SGDLS and CDR2 is YYNGEE. After removal of 3 bases from V and 4 bases from J, the junction contained 7 bases not matched to a gene. This CDR3 has 15 amino acids. The DNA of the CDR3 is TGTGCCAGCAGCGGGGAACGCGGGAGGGGAGAGACCCAGTACTTC. Protein product: CASSGERGRGETQYF.

This chain links TRBV6-5 with TRBJ2-5, with 9 bases aligning to TRBD1. Germline CDR1 reads MNHEY; CDR2 reads SVGAGI. The junction had 1 base not matched to a gene; V was cut back by 6 bases and J by 2 bases. The CDR3 is made up of 13 amino acids. The chain's CDR3 is CASRGTGQETQYF. Written as DNA, the CDR3 is TGTGCCAGCAGGGGGACAGGGCAAGAGACCCAGTACTTC.

With respect to this clone: The junction departs from germline at one end; a sequencing error may be responsible. The CDR3 sequence: CASGQGGTGELFF. CDR3 in DNA: TGCGCCAGCGGCCAGGGAGGCACCGGGGAGCTGTTTTTT. The J gene is TRBJ2-2, the V gene TRBV4-1, with D perhaps matching TRBD2 (6 bases). The CDR3 extends over 13 amino acids. Germline assignment: CDR1 MGHRA and CDR2 YSYEKL.

The gene calls are TRBV5-6 and TRBJ2-1; 7 bases align to TRBD2. The germline CDR1 and CDR2 sequences are SGHDT and YYEEEE. CDR3 length equals 15 residues. With 7 bases clipped from V and 3 bases from J, the junction kept 10 bases outside the gene matches. In DNA, the CDR3 is TGTGCCAGCCTAGAGGTGGCTAGCGGCTACAATGAGCAGTTCTTC. Translation: CASLEVASGYNEQFF. Drawing the rest from reference TRBV5-6 and TRBJ2-1, the complete variable domain is DAGVTQSPTHLIKTRGQQVTLRCSPKSGHDTVSWYQQALGQGPQFIFQYYEEEERQRGNFPDRFSGHQFPNYSSELNVNALLLGDSALYLCASLEVASGYNEQFFGPGTRLTVL.

The V and J genes are TRBV5-1 and TRBJ2-1; 10 bases match TRBD2. This CDR3 spans 14 amino acids. With 4 bases clipped from V and 6 bases from J, the junction kept 4 bases outside the gene matches. CDR1 and CDR2 (germline): SGHRS, YFSETQ. Here the CDR3 reads CASSGTSGVNEQFF. The DNA of the CDR3 is TGCGCCAGCAGCGGCACTAGCGGGGTCAATGAGCAGTTCTTC.

The rearrangement uses TRBV4-1 and TRBJ2-7, with D perhaps matching TRBD2 (6 bases). Trimming left V 0 bases short and J 0 bases short, with 12 bases between. Per germline, CDR1 MGHRA and CDR2 YSYEKL. There are 16 residues in the CDR3. CDR3 DNA: TGCGCCAGCAGCCAAGATCCCGGGACTGTCTCCTACGAGCAGTACTTC. Residues: CASSQDPGTVSYEQYF.

This clone showed up just once. The chain couples TRBV28 to TRBJ2-5, with D tentatively TRBD2 (6 bases). Germline V gene sequence: CDR1 MDHEN, CDR2 SYDVKM. The CDR3 extends over 16 amino acids. The V gene lost 3 bases and the J gene lost 5 bases, with 19 bases spanning the gap. This CDR3 reads CASSFPSGVPEETQYF. CDR3 in DNA: TGTGCCAGCAGTTTTCCCTCGGGGGTCCCTGAGGAGACCCAGTACTTC.

This clone was seen a few times. CDR3 in DNA: TGTGCCAGCAGCCAAGAAATGTCCGGGGAGCAGTACTTC. Encoded protein: CASSQEMSGEQYF. The chain uses TRBV4-2 and TRBJ2-7, with D hard to call. The CDR3 sequence is 13 residues long. The germline V and J ends were trimmed by 0 bases and 7 bases, with 10 bases remaining between them. Germline V gene data show CDR1 as LGHNA and CDR2 as YNFKEQ.

V gene TRBV5-6 combines with J gene TRBJ1-5, with D possibly being TRBD1 (6 bases). The CDR3 sequence is 16 residues long. V was clipped by 4 bases and J by 6 bases, with 20 bases between them. CDR1 and CDR2 from the germline V gene are SGHDT and YYEEEE. The CDR3 is CASSPGGGAPSQPQHF. CDR3 DNA sequence: TGTGCCAGCAGCCCCGGAGGGGGGGCGCCGAGTCAGCCCCAGCATTTT.

V gene TRBV6-5 combines with J gene TRBJ2-3; 9 bases are shared with TRBD2. With V trimmed by 0 bases and J by 4 bases, 2 bases remained unmatched. Germline V gene sequence: CDR1 MNHEY, CDR2 SVGAGI. The CDR3 consists of 15 residues. CDR3 loop: CASSYSRGRADTQYF. The CDR3 bases are TGTGCCAGCAGTTACTCGCGCGGGAGGGCAGATACGCAGTATTTT.

This chain joins TRBV7-6 and TRBJ1-6, with unresolved D. Germline V gene lookup returns CDR1 SGHVS and CDR2 FNYEAQ. Deletions cut 2 bases from V and 5 bases from J, with 10 bases between. This CDR3 has 15 amino acids. The CDR3 nucleotides are TGTGCCAGCAGCTTACGCGGTGCGGATAATTCACCCCTCCACTTT. Encoded protein: CASSLRGADNSPLHF. The complete variable domain, with remaining parts taken from reference TRBV7-6 and TRBJ1-6, reads GAGVSQSPRYKVTKRGQDVALRCDPISGHVSLYWYRQALGQGPEFLTYFNYEAQQDKSGLPNDRFSAERPEGSISTLTIQRTEQRDSAMYRCASSLRGADNSPLHFGNGTRLTVT.

This clone was detected only a few times. CDR3 loop: CASSYRASGQGAGEQFF. The CDR3 nucleotides read TGTGCCAGCAGCTACCGCGCTAGCGGGCAAGGAGCGGGTGAGCAGTTCTTC. The chain joins TRBV28 to TRBJ2-1; TRBD2 agrees at 8 bases. The CDR3 has 17 amino acids. CDR1 MDHEN and CDR2 SYDVKM come from the germline V gene. Trimming removed 6 bases from V and 9 bases from J; junction bases left unmatched: 19.

The J gene is TRBJ2-7, the V gene TRBV20-1; tentatively, D is TRBD2 (5 bases). Trimming shortened V by 6 bases and J by 7 bases, and 13 bases separated the two germline ends. Germline lookup yields CDR1 DFQATT and CDR2 SNEGSKA (reference sequence). The CDR3 consists of 11 residues. This CDR3 reads CSASPGWEQYF. CDR3 DNA sequence: TGCAGTGCGTCGCCGGGGTGGGAGCAGTACTTC.